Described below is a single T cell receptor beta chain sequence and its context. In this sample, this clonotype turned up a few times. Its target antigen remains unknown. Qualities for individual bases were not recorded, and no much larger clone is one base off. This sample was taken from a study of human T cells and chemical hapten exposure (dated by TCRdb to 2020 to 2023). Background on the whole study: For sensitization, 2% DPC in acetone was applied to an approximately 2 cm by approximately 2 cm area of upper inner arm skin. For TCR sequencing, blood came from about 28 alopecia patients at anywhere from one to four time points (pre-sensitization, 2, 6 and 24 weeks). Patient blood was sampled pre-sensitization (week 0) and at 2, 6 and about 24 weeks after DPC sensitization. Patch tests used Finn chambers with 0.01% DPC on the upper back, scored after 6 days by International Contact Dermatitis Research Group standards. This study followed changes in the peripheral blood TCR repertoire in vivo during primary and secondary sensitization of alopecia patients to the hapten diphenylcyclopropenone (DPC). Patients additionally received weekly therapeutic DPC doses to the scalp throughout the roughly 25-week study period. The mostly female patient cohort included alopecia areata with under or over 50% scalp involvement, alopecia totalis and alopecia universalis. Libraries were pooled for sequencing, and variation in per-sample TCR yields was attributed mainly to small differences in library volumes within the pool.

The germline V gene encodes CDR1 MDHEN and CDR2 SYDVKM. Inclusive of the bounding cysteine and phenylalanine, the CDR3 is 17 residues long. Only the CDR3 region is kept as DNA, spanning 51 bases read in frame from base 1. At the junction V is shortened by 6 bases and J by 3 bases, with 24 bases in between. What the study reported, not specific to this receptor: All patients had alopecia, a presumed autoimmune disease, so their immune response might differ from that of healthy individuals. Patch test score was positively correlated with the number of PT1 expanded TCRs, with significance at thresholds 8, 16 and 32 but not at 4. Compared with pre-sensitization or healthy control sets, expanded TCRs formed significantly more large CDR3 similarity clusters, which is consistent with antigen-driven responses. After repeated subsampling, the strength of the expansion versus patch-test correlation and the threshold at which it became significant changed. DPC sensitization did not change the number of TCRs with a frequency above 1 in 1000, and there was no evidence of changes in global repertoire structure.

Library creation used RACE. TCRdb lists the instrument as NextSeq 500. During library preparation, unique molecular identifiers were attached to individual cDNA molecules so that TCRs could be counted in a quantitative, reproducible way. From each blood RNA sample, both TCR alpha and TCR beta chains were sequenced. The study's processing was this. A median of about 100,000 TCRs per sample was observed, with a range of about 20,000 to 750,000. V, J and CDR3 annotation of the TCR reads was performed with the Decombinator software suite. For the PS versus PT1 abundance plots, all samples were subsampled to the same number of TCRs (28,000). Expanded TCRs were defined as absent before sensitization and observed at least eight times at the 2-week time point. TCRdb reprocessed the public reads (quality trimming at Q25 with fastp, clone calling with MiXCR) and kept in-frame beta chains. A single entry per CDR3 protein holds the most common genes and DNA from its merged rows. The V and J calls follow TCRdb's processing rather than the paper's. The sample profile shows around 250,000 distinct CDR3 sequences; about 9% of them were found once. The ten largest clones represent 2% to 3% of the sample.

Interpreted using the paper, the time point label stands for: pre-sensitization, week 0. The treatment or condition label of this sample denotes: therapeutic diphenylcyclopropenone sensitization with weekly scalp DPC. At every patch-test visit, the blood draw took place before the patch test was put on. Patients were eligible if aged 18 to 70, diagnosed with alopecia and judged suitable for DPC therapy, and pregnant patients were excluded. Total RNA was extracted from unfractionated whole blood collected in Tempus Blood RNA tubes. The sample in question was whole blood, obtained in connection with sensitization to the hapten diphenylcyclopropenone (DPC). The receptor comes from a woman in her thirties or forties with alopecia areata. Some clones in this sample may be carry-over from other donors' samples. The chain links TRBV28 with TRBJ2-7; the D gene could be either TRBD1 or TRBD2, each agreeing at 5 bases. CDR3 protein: CASRPPLFGTALYEQYF. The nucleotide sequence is TGTGCCAGCAGGCCCCCTCTATTCGGGACCGCACTCTACGAGCAGTACTTC. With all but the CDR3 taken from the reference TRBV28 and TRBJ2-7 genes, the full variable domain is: DVKVTQSSRYLVKRTGEKVFLECVQDMDHENMFWYRQDPGLGLRLIYFSYDVKMKEKGDIPEGYSVSREKKERFSLILESASTNQTSMYLCASRPPLFGTALYEQYFGPGTRLTVT.